One sample yielded the 30 T cell receptor beta chains listed below, sequenced in a study of OX40 agonist ivuxolimab in advanced cancers. The library relied on the immunoSEQ multiplex PCR assay. TCRdb mirrors the immuneACCESS table, restricted to in-frame sequences. Some clones are absent from its copies; in checked studies, under half trace to an unresolved V gene, and the reason for the others is unknown. The sample records 69,000 or so clones, over 65% of which are singletons. The ten biggest clones cover 5.5% to 7% of the sample. The sequencing used CD4+ or CD8+ T cells sorted from blood, collected in a trial of the OX40 agonist ivuxolimab. These receptors were obtained from an adult with an advanced solid tumor such as melanoma, head and neck, liver or kidney cancer.

On this clone: Other nucleotide sequences in the sample specify the same CDR3. The rearrangement uses TRBV2 and TRBJ2-5; D is ambiguous. In germline, CDR1 is SNHLY, CDR2 FYNNEI. V was trimmed by 1 base and J by 3 bases, leaving 0 bases between them. The CDR3 contains 11 residues. CDR3 loop: CASSEEETQYF. The CDR3 DNA reads TGTGCCAGCAGTGAAGAAGAGACCCAGTACTTC.

This clone occurred once. The DNA of the CDR3 is TGTGCCAGCAGTTACGGTACCCAGGGTTTCTACGAGCAGTACTTC. Its protein product is CASSYGTQGFYEQYF. The chain uses TRBV6-5 and TRBJ2-7; TRBD1 might be the D (5 bases). Trimming removed 2 bases from V and 3 bases from J, with 14 bases in between. This CDR3 comprises 15 residues. Germline CDR1 is MNHEY and CDR2 is SVGAGI.

This rearrangement joins TRBV4-1 to TRBJ1-1; perhaps TRBD1 as D (5 bases). The germline V and J ends were trimmed by 3 bases and 10 bases, with 9 bases remaining between them. Germline V gene lookup returns CDR1 MGHRA and CDR2 YSYEKL. This CDR3 has 11 amino acids. The CDR3 nucleotides are TGCGCCAGCAGCCAGGGACCCCGAGCTTTCTTT. This translates into CASSQGPRAFF.

This clone has more than one count but fewer than ten. The V call is TRBV9, the J call TRBJ2-2; D tentatively reads TRBD1 or TRBD2 (5 bases each). The CDR3 covers 14 residues. Germline assignment: CDR1 SGDLS and CDR2 YYNGEE. V lost 4 bases and J 3 bases, leaving 10 bases between the germline ends. The CDR3 nucleotides read TGTGCCAGCAGCCCGTGGGGGTACACCGGGGAGCTGTTTTTT. The encoded protein is CASSPWGYTGELFF.

The V call is TRBV7-2, the J call TRBJ1-2, with D perhaps matching TRBD1 (6 bases). Trimming removed 3 bases from V and 7 bases from J, with 15 bases in between. The CDR3 consists of 14 residues. Germline V gives CDR1 SGHTA, CDR2 FQGNSA. CDR3 sequence reads: CASSFLGGASGYTF. In DNA form, the CDR3 reads TGTGCCAGCAGCTTCCTAGGGGGGGCAAGTGGCTACACCTTC.

In this sample, this clone turned up once. The same CDR3 is also encoded by other DNA sequences in this sample. The V call is TRBV5-4, the J call TRBJ2-3; the D gene could be TRBD1 or TRBD2 (5 bases each). CDR1 and CDR2 (germline): SGHNT, YYREEE (reference sequence). V was clipped by 4 bases and J by 3 bases, with 15 bases between them. This CDR3 is 15 amino acids long. CDR3 DNA sequence: TGTGCCAGCAGCCCGAGGGCAGGGACGACAGATACGCAGTATTTT. This translates into CASSPRAGTTDTQYF.

The chain links TRBV7-2 to TRBJ1-2; D ambiguous. Per the germline V gene, CDR1 is SGHTA and CDR2 is FQGNSA. The CDR3 is 15 amino acids. V dropped 2 bases and J dropped 8 bases, with 18 bases sitting between them. The CDR3 sequence is CASSLFAARTDGYTF. Here the CDR3 DNA reads TGTGCCAGCAGCTTATTCGCCGCCAGGACCGACGGCTACACCTTC. Drawing the rest from reference TRBV7-2 and TRBJ1-2, the complete variable domain is GAGVSQSPSNKVTEKGKDVELRCDPISGHTALYWYRQSLGQGLEFLIYFQGNSAPDKSGLPSDRFSAERTGGSVSTLTIQRTQQEDSAVYLCASSLFAARTDGYTFGSGTRLTVV.

The count of this clone is one. V is TRBV7-2 and J is TRBJ1-1; D is unresolved. CDR1 and CDR2 (germline): SGHTA, FQGNSA. CDR3 length: 14 residues. The V gene lost 1 base and the J gene lost 5 bases, with 11 bases spanning the gap. The CDR3 DNA reads as TGTGCCAGCAGCTTAGGAATGGTAGGAACTGAAGCTTTCTTT. It is translated as CASSLGMVGTEAFF. The variable domain in full, completed from reference TRBV7-2 and TRBJ1-1, reads GAGVSQSPSNKVTEKGKDVELRCDPISGHTALYWYRQSLGQGLEFLIYFQGNSAPDKSGLPSDRFSAERTGGSVSTLTIQRTQQEDSAVYLCASSLGMVGTEAFFGQGTRLTVV.

V gene TRBV27 combines with J gene TRBJ1-5; no firm D call. Germline V lookup: CDR1 MNHEY, CDR2 SMNVEV (reference sequence). The CDR3 consists of 13 residues. With 3 bases removed from V and 6 bases from J, the gap between germline ends came to 9 bases. The DNA for the CDR3 is TGTGCCAGCAGTTTGGGCTGGCCTCAGCCCCAGCATTTT. Translated, it gives CASSLGWPQPQHF.

There are a few counts of this clone. V and J are TRBV28 and TRBJ1-2; D possibly corresponds to TRBD1 (5 bases). This CDR3 region has 14 residues. V dropped 8 bases and J dropped 0 bases, with 13 bases sitting between them. From germline, CDR1 is MDHEN and CDR2 SYDVKM. CDR3 region: CASLRTQTNYGYTF. DNA for the CDR3: TGTGCCAGCCTTCGGACACAGACTAACTATGGCTACACCTTC.

This clone appeared a single time. The rearrangement links TRBV5-1 to TRBJ1-5; weak D call: TRBD1 (6 bases). Deletions cut 0 bases from V and 2 bases from J, with 6 bases between. Germline V gene sequence: CDR1 SGHRS, CDR2 YFSETQ. This CDR3 has 14 amino acids. CDR3 sequence reads: CASSLAGGNQPQHF. CDR3 nucleotides: TGCGCCAGCAGCTTGGCAGGGGGCAATCAGCCCCAGCATTTT.

The chain has TRBV5-1 and TRBJ1-1; D is possibly TRBD1 (5 bases). The CDR3 has 16 amino acids. Looked up from germline, CDR1 is SGHRS and CDR2 is YFSETQ. Trimming shortened V by 4 bases and J by 1 base, and 17 bases separated the two germline ends. The CDR3 spells CASSPVRSGPNTEAFF. The CDR3 DNA reads as TGCGCCAGCAGCCCAGTACGTTCGGGACCGAACACTGAAGCTTTCTTT. Based on the CDR3 plus reference TRBV5-1 and TRBJ1-1, the full variable domain is KAGVTQTPRYLIKTRGQQVTLSCSPISGHRSVSWYQQTPGQGLQFLFEYFSETQRNKGNFPGRFSGRQFSNSRSEMNVSTLELGDSALYLCASSPVRSGPNTEAFFGQGTRLTVV.

For this clone: The junction departs from the called germline gene at one end, perhaps through a read error. The rearrangement uses TRBV6-5 and TRBJ1-1; 8 nucleotides match TRBD1. The CDR3 covers 14 residues. Germline CDR1 MNHEY, CDR2 SVGAGI. CDR3 amino acids: CASRGPSLNTEAFF. The CDR3 DNA reads as TGTGCTAGCAGGGGGCCGTCCCTCAACACTGAAGCTTTCTTT.

The chain links TRBV11-2 to TRBJ2-2; either TRBD1 or TRBD2 may fit D (5 bases each). Trimming removed 5 bases from V and 5 bases from J, with 15 bases in between. The CDR3 extends over 15 amino acids. CDR1 is SGHAT, CDR2 FQNNGV, per germline. CDR3 DNA: TGTGCCAGCAGCCCCCTGTCAGGGAGTACCGGGGAGCTGTTTTTT. Protein sequence: CASSPLSGSTGELFF.

This clone occurred a few times. V gene TRBV2 combines with J gene TRBJ2-2; D call uncertain. Germline V gene data show CDR1 as SNHLY and CDR2 as FYNNEI. The CDR3 sequence is 11 residues long. The V end lost 5 bases, the J end lost 7 bases, and 5 bases lay between the germline ends. CDR3 sequence: CASSYNGELFF. The CDR3 coding sequence is TGTGCCAGCAGTTACAACGGGGAGCTGTTTTTT.

CDR3 region: CASSFRDYNTQYF. CDR3 sequence (DNA): TGTGCCAGCAGCTTCCGGGACTATAATACGCAGTATTTT. The rearrangement uses TRBV13 and TRBJ2-3, with 7 nucleotides matching TRBD2. The length of the CDR3 is 13 residues. Germline loops: CDR1 PRHDT, CDR2 FYEKMQ (reference sequence). The J segment lost 7 bases and the V segment lost 3 bases, leaving 4 bases of the junction unmatched.

CDR3 in amino acids: CASSSLGGPGNEQFF. The CDR3 bases are TGTGCCAGCAGTTCTCTTGGGGGGCCGGGCAATGAGCAGTTCTTC. This chain joins TRBV6-5 and TRBJ2-1, with D perhaps being TRBD1 or TRBD2 (6 bases each). The CDR3 loop spans 15 amino acids. Germline CDR1 and CDR2: MNHEY and SVGAGI. V was pared by 4 bases and J by 6 bases, with 16 bases between.

The chain uses TRBV5-1 and TRBJ1-2; no clear D. Germline loops: CDR1 SGHRS, CDR2 YFSETQ. This CDR3 is 13 amino acids long. Trimming pared 1 base from V and 0 bases from J, leaving 4 bases between. CDR3 protein: CASSLRANYGYTF. The CDR3 DNA follows: TGCGCCAGCAGCTTGCGGGCTAACTATGGCTACACCTTC.

The chain joins TRBV12-5 to TRBJ2-1; 7 nucleotides line up with TRBD1. V was pared by 5 bases and J by 3 bases, with 1 base of the junction left unmatched. This CDR3 is 13 amino acids long. Germline V lookup: CDR1 LGHNT, CDR2 FRNRAP. The CDR3 nucleotides are TGTGCTAGTGGTCAGGGGGTCTACAATGAGCAGTTCTTC. The encoded protein is CASGQGVYNEQFF.

This sequence joins TRBV15 and TRBJ2-1; D is unresolved. This CDR3 has 16 amino acids. The germline V gene has CDR1 LNHNV and CDR2 YYDKDF (reference sequence). Trimming left V 0 bases short and J 8 bases short, with 17 bases between. The CDR3 loop reads CATSRDRASPLHEQFF. CDR3 coding DNA: TGTGCCACCAGCAGAGATCGGGCTAGTCCCCTCCATGAGCAGTTCTTC.

The V gene is TRBV11-2, the J gene TRBJ2-1; D might be TRBD1 (5 bases). Germline CDR1 is SGHAT and CDR2 is FQNNGV. V dropped 1 base and J dropped 12 bases, with 13 bases sitting between them. The CDR3 is made up of 13 amino acids. CDR3 nucleotide sequence: TGTGCCAGCAGCTTAGTAGGGGCGCCGGCGCAGTTCTTC. The encoded protein is CASSLVGAPAQFF.

The CDR3 nucleotides read TGTGCCAGCAGCTTTGCGGGGGCGCGGTCTTTCTTT. Encoded protein: CASSFAGARSFF. The chain carries TRBV5-4 and TRBJ1-1; tentative D call: TRBD1 (6 bases). Germline values: CDR1 SGHNT, CDR2 YYREEE (reference sequence). V was trimmed by 2 bases and J by 12 bases, leaving 14 bases between them. The CDR3 contains 12 residues.

Here the CDR3 reads CASSLAPSGGYETQYF. CDR3 in DNA: TGTGCCAGCAGCTTAGCGCCGAGCGGGGGGTATGAGACCCAGTACTTC. The chain recombines TRBV11-2 with TRBJ2-5; 9 positions agree with TRBD2. V lost 1 base to trimming and J lost 5 bases; unmatched junction nucleotides: 8. Germline lookup yields CDR1 SGHAT and CDR2 FQNNGV. The CDR3 totals 16 residues.

The chain uses TRBV5-1 and TRBJ2-5; D tentatively reads TRBD1 or TRBD2 (5 bases each). The CDR3 is 14 residues long. CDR1 is SGHRS and CDR2 is YFSETQ in the germline V gene. V was cut by 4 bases and J by 5 bases, with 15 bases left in between. The CDR3 is CASSLEAGSETQYF. CDR3 sequence (DNA): TGCGCCAGCAGCCTAGAGGCAGGGAGCGAGACCCAGTACTTC.

In this sample, this clone turned up a few times. The gene calls are TRBV5-8 and TRBJ2-7; no clear D gene. Between the trimmed V and J ends, which lost 2 bases and 5 bases, there was a span of 11 bases. The CDR3 spans 13 residues. Germline V lookup: CDR1 SGHTS, CDR2 YDEGEE. The CDR3 bases are TGTGCCAGCAGCTTTGCCAGGTCCCACGAGCAGTACTTC. It is translated as CASSFARSHEQYF.

This clone was seen once. The V and J genes are TRBV5-1 and TRBJ2-3; 8 nucleotides line up with TRBD2. This CDR3 comprises 16 residues. After removal of 6 bases from V and 5 bases from J, the junction contained 14 bases not matched to a gene. Germline V gene data show CDR1 as SGHRS and CDR2 as YFSETQ. CDR3 bases: TGCGCCAGCAAAGTCCCCAAGACGGGAGGGGTAGATACGCAGTATTTT. It is translated as CASKVPKTGGVDTQYF. Looking up the rest from reference TRBV5-1 and TRBJ2-3 gives the full variable domain: KAGVTQTPRYLIKTRGQQVTLSCSPISGHRSVSWYQQTPGQGLQFLFEYFSETQRNKGNFPGRFSGRQFSNSRSEMNVSTLELGDSALYLCASKVPKTGGVDTQYFGPGTRLTVL.

This clone was detected only a few times. The chain recombines TRBV11-3 with TRBJ2-5, with D possibly matching TRBD1 (6 bases). The CDR3 contains 16 residues. V lost 5 bases to trimming and J lost 3 bases, with 19 bases between them. Germline CDR1 and CDR2: SGHNT and YENEEA. CDR3 bases: TGTGCCAGCAGCCCGGAAGGGGGTCAAGGAGAAGAGACCCAGTACTTC. Translating it yields CASSPEGGQGEETQYF. The variable domain in full, with the rest retrieved from reference TRBV11-3 and TRBJ2-5, is EAGVVQSPRYKIIEKKQPVAFWCNPISGHNTLYWYLQNLGQGPELLIRYENEEAVDDSQLPKDRFSAERLKGVDSTLKIQPAELGDSAVYLCASSPEGGQGEETQYFGPGTRLLVL.

This sequence joins TRBV9 and TRBJ2-5, with D uncertain. The ends were cut back, 1 base at V and 3 bases at J, with 10 bases in the middle. In germline, CDR1 is SGDLS, CDR2 YYNGEE. The CDR3 loop spans 14 amino acids. The DNA for the CDR3 is TGTGCCAGCAGCGTACACGCTAGGGAAGAGACCCAGTACTTC. It encodes CASSVHAREETQYF.

This chain connects TRBV18 to TRBJ2-1; tentatively, D is TRBD1 (6 bases). CDR1 and CDR2 (germline): KGHSH, LQKENI. This CDR3 is 15 amino acids long. The V and J ends lost 3 bases and 9 bases respectively, with 18 bases between them. CDR3 loop: CASSPGPQGRIEQFF. The CDR3 DNA is TGTGCCAGCTCACCGGGGCCACAGGGTAGGATTGAGCAGTTCTTC. The variable domain in full, with the rest retrieved from reference TRBV18 and TRBJ2-1, is NAGVMQNPRHLVRRRGQEARLRCSPMKGHSHVYWYRQLPEEGLKFMVYLQKENIIDESGMPKERFSAEFPKEGPSILRIQQVVRGDSAAYFCASSPGPQGRIEQFFGPGTRLTVL.

CDR3 in DNA: TGTGCCACCTCCCTCTTGGACAGGGCCAGCGGAGAGACCCAGTACTTC. The encoded protein is CATSLLDRASGETQYF. The rearrangement uses TRBV5-6 and TRBJ2-5; 8 bases fit TRBD1. Germline trimming cut 9 bases from V and 4 bases from J; bases unmatched to any gene: 17. Germline CDR1 reads SGHDT; CDR2 reads YYEEEE. This CDR3 has 16 residues.